One TCR beta chain is described in this entry. This clonotype came up many times. Its antigen is currently not known. Per-base qualities were not stored, and no clone one base away is much larger. Receptor libraries were prepared by PCR. Reads for this sample came from an Illumina HiSeq 2500. TCR library preparation used molecular barcoding, with unique molecular identifiers applied to normalize quantification of the TCRbeta repertoire. The public reads were quality trimmed at Q25 with fastp and then assembled into clones with MiXCR by TCRdb, keeping productive beta chains. Rows with a matching CDR3 protein are joined into one entry that keeps the most common DNA and genes. Within this sample are 250,000 to 300,000 distinct CDR3 sequences, with over 9.5% of them counted one time only. Around 7.5% of the sample lies in the top ten. The treatment or condition label for this specimen denotes: allogeneic hematopoietic cell transplantation with graft depleted of TCRalphabeta T cells and CD19 B cells. The transplant recipients were children given TCRalphabeta/CD19-depleted allogeneic hematopoietic cell grafts.

This specimen belongs to a study of T-cell reconstitution after alpha-beta-depleted transplantation in children (dated by TCRdb to 2016 to 2018). About the full investigation: Using TCR repertoire profiling, the study quantitatively followed how T-cell immune reconstitution unfolded in children after TCRalphabeta/CD19-depleted allogeneic hematopoietic cell transplantation. Findings and caveats that apply to the study as a whole: The frequencies of hyperexpanded clones fell over the following months, and after one year, T-cell counts and TCRbeta diversity were mostly attributed to newly produced T cells. In some patients, the high TCRbeta diversity seen at day 60 was put down to recipient T cells and intrathymic progenitors that had survived conditioning. The apparently early recovery of alphabetaT-cell counts about two months after transplant reportedly depended on only several hundred rapidly expanded clones that came from non-depleted graft cells.

The receptor's source is a boy under three years old with acute myeloid leukemia, due to receive a stem cell transplant. Sequencing was performed on PBMCs, taken before TCRalphabeta/CD19-depleted stem cell transplant.

The sequence in DNA is TGCGCCAGCAGTACCAGGGGAGCCCCCAATCAGCCCCAGCATTTT. It codes for CASSTRGAPNQPQHF. The chain is assembled from TRBV5-1 and TRBJ1-5, and perhaps TRBD1 as D gene, on 6 matching bases. The CDR3 goes from the cysteine to the phenylalanine over 15 residues. The DNA shown is the 45-base CDR3, in frame from base 1. Cut back by 5 bases and 3 bases, the V and J ends lie 15 bases apart. Based on the germline V gene, the CDR1 and CDR2 sequences are SGHRS and YFSETQ. The CDR3, completed at both ends by the reference TRBV5-1 and TRBJ1-5 genes, gives the full variable domain KAGVTQTPRYLIKTRGQQVTLSCSPISGHRSVSWYQQTPGQGLQFLFEYFSETQRNKGNFPGRFSGRQFSNSRSEMNVSTLELGDSALYLCASSTRGAPNQPQHFGDGTRLSIL.